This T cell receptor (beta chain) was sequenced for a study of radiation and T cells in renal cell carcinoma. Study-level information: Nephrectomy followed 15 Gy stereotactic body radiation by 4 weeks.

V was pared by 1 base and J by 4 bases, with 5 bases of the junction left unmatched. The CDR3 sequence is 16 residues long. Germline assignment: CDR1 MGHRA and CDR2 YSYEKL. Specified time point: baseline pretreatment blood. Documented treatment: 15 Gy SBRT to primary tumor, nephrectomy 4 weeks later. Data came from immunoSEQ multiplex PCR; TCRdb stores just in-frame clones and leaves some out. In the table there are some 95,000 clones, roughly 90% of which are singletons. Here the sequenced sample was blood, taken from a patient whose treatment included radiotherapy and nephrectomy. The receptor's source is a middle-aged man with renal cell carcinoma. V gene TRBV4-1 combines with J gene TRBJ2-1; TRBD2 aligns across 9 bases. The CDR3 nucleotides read TGCGCCAGCAGCCAAGTCGAGCGGGGGGCTTACAATGAGCAGTTCTTC. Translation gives CASSQVERGAYNEQFF.